The T cell receptor (beta chain) under discussion was sequenced for a study of shared clonotypes between healthy human individuals. Assay execution took place at the deep level. Sequencing used immunoSEQ multiplex PCR; TCRdb keeps in-frame clones, though not all of them. The repertoire holds around 990,000 clones, 70% to 80% seen once, with roughly 0.9% in the top ten. Study-wide findings and caveats: A generally larger estimated richness was seen in naive subsets than in memory subsets. A handful of donors shared around 5.1% of their naive CD4 clonotypes. In this cohort, only blood was sampled, and tissue repertoires likely differ.

V dropped 5 bases and J dropped 5; count of bases not matched to a gene: 9. The CDR3 contains 15 residues. Looked up from germline, CDR1 is SGHVS and CDR2 is FNYEAQ. This clone was counted only a few times. What it recognizes is unknown. Sequenced input: memory CD4+ T cells from PBMCs. The subset: CD45RA-negative fraction. The source of this sequence is a man younger than 30 in good health. Some clones in this sample may be carry-over from other donors' samples. The chain carries TRBV7-6 and TRBJ2-1; 7 bases fit TRBD1. CDR3 region: CASSIGTEPHNEQFF. Written as DNA, the CDR3 is TGTGCCAGCAGCATCGGGACAGAGCCCCACAATGAGCAGTTCTTC.